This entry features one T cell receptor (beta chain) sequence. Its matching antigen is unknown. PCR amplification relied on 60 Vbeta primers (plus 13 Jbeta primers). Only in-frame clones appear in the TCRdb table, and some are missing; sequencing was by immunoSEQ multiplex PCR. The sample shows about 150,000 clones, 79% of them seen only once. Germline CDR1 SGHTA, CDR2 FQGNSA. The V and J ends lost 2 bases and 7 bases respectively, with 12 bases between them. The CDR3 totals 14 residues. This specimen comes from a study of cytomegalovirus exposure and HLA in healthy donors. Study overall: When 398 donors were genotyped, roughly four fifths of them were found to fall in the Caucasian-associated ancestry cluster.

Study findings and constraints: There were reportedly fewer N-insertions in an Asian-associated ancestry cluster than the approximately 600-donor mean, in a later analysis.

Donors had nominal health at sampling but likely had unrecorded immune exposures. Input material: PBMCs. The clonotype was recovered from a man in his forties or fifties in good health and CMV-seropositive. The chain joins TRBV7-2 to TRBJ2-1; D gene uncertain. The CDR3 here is CASSLYVVRNEQFF. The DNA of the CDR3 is TGTGCCAGCAGCTTATATGTAGTCCGGAATGAGCAGTTCTTC.